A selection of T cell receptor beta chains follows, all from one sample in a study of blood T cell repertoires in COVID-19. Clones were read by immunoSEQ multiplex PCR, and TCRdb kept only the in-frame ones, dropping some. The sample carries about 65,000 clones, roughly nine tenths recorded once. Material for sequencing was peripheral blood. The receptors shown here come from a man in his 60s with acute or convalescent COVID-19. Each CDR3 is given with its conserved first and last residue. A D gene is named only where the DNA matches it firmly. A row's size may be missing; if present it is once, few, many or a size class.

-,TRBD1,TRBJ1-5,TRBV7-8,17,TGTGCCAGCAGCATACGGTGGGACAGTTATGGCAATCAGCCCCAGCATTTT,CASSIRWDSYGNQPQHF
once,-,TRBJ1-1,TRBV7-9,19,TGTGCCAGCAGCTCTTACCTGGACCCGACGGGACGTGGGGGGACTGAAGCTTTCTTT,CASSSYLDPTGRGGTEAFF
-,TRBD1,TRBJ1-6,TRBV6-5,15,TGTGCCAGCAGTCGGGACAGGCCTGATAATTCACCCCTCCACTTT,CASSRDRPDNSPLHF
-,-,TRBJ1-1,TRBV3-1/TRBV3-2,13,TGTGCCAGCAGCCAAGATCGGGGCACTGAAGCTTTCTTT,CASSQDRGTEAFF
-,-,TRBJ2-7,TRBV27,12,TGTGCCAGCAGTTTATCAGGGGACGAGCAGTACTTC,CASSLSGDEQYF
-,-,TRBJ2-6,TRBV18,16,TGTGCCAGCTCACCAGTCCAGTTCTCTGGGGCCAACGTCCTGACTTTC,CASSPVQFSGANVLTF
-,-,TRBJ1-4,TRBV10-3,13,TGTGCCATGGCAGGGGCAACTAATGAAAAACTGTTTTTT,CAMAGATNEKLFF
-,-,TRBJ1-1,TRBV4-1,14,TGCGCCAGCAGCTCCCGACAGGTGAACACTGAAGCTTTCTTT,CASSSRQVNTEAFF
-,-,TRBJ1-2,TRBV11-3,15,TGTGCCAGCAGCTTACCGTCCCCTCAGAGGTATGGCTACACCTTC,CASSLPSPQRYGYTF
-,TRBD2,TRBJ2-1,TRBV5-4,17,TGTGCCAGCAGCTTGGGACTAGCGGGGGTCCTCTACAATGAGCAGTTCTTC,CASSLGLAGVLYNEQFF
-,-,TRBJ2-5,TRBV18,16,TGTGCCAGCTCACCAAGGCTGCAGGGCCACCAAGAGACCCAGTACTTC,CASSPRLQGHQETQYF
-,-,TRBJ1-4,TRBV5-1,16,TGCGCCAGCAGCTTGGGGGGGCTTTCCACTAATGAAAAACTGTTTTTT,CASSLGGLSTNEKLFF
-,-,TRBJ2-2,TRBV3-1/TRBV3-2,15,TGTGCCAGCAGCCTACAACTAGCAATTAGCGGGGAGCTGTTTTTT,CASSLQLAISGELFF
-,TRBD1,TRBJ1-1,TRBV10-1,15,TGCGCCAGCAGTCAGGGGGGACAGCCCACGGGTAAAGCTTTCTTT,CASSQGGQPTGKAFF
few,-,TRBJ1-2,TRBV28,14,TGTGCCAGCAGTTCCTTCGGCAGGGTCGTTGGCTACACCTTC,CASSSFGRVVGYTF
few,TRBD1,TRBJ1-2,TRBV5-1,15,TGCGCCAGCAGTCAGGACGCGCAGGGGGCTTATGGCTACACCTTC,CASSQDAQGAYGYTF
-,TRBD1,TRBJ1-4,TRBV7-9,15,TGTGCCAGCAGCCGCGGGACAGGGGATAATGAAAAACTGTTTTTT,CASSRGTGDNEKLFF
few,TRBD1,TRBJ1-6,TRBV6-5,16,TGTGCCAGCAGTTACACTATAGGGACAGCTAATTCACCCCTCCACTTT,CASSYTIGTANSPLHF
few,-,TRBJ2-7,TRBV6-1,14,TGTGCCAGCAGTGAAGCGGGGAGCTCCTACGAGCAGTACTTC,CASSEAGSSYEQYF
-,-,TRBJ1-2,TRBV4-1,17,TGCGCCAGCAGCCAACTGCCCGGTTTGGCGGGCTACTATGGCTACACCTTC,CASSQLPGLAGYYGYTF
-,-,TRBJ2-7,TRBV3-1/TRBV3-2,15,TGTGCCAGCAGCCAAGGGGGGGTGGGGCTCCACGAGCAGTACTTC,CASSQGGVGLHEQYF
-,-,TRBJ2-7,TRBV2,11,TGTGCCAGCAGCCGTAACTACGAGCAGTACTTC,CASSRNYEQYF
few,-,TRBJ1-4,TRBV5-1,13,TGCGCCAGCAGCTTGGGACAGAATGAAAAACTGTTTTTT,CASSLGQNEKLFF
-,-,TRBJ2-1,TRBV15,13,TGTGCCACCAGCAGAGTTAGGAGTAATGAGCAGTTCTTC,CATSRVRSNEQFF